The 32 T cell receptor beta chains presented below share a single source sample, sequenced in a study of T-cell reconstitution after alpha-beta-depleted transplantation in children. Molecular barcoding with unique molecular identifiers was used for the TCRbeta library. TCRdb redid the calling of the PCR reads with MiXCR, one entry per CDR3 protein. The profile covers approximately 1,000,000 distinct CDR3 sequences, with about 31% appearing a single time and about 28% taken by the ten largest. The source was PBMCs, mostly from graft donor cells, collected 360 days after TCRalphabeta/CD19-depleted stem cell transplant. These receptors came from a boy in the first two years of life who had a stem cell transplant for SCID, so the T cells may come from the graft donor.

The genes are TRBV28 and TRBJ1-1; TRBD1 might be the D (6 bases). The CDR3 is 15 residues long. Trimming pared 7 bases from V and 2 bases from J, leaving 17 bases between. The germline CDR1 and CDR2 sequences are MDHEN and SYDVKM. Here the CDR3 DNA reads TGTGCCAGCATGCAGAGGGGGAAGGTCAACACTGAAGCTTTCTTT. Translating it yields CASMQRGKVNTEAFF. The complete variable domain, with remaining parts taken from reference TRBV28 and TRBJ1-1, reads DVKVTQSSRYLVKRTGEKVFLECVQDMDHENMFWYRQDPGLGLRLIYFSYDVKMKEKGDIPEGYSVSREKKERFSLILESASTNQTSMYLCASMQRGKVNTEAFFGQGTRLTVV.

The chain employs TRBV7-9 and TRBJ2-5; a possible D gene is TRBD1 (6 bases). Per germline, CDR1 SEHNR and CDR2 FQNEAQ (reference sequence). The CDR3 has 17 amino acids. The V and J ends lost 5 bases and 1 base respectively, with 20 bases between them. CDR3 region: CASSLPTGIGPQETQYF. DNA of the CDR3: TGTGCCAGCAGCCTACCTACAGGGATAGGGCCCCAAGAGACCCAGTACTTC.

The chain joins TRBV2 to TRBJ2-1; 7 nucleotides agree with TRBD1. V gave up 5 bases and J gave up 14 bases; unmatched junction bases: 6. CDR1 and CDR2 from the germline V gene are SNHLY and FYNNEI. The CDR3 has 11 residues. CDR3 loop: CASSRDQGEFF. As DNA, the CDR3 is TGTGCCAGCAGTCGAGACCAGGGGGAGTTCTTC. The full variable domain, with the rest looked up from reference TRBV2 and TRBJ2-1, is EPEVTQTPSHQVTQMGQEVILRCVPISNHLYFYWYRQILGQKVEFLVSFYNNEISEKSEIFDDQFSVERPDGSNFTLKIRSTKLEDSAMYFCASSRDQGEFFGPGTRLTVL.

This chain connects TRBV27 to TRBJ2-2, with 8 bases aligning to TRBD1. This CDR3 spans 14 amino acids. V lost 5 bases to trimming and J lost 6 bases; unmatched junction nucleotides: 5. Germline CDR1 is MNHEY and CDR2 is SMNVEV (reference sequence). CDR3 DNA: TGTGCCAGCAGTACAGACAGGGGCGCCGGGGAGCTGTTTTTT. It specifies CASSTDRGAGELFF.

This clonotype appeared a few times. V is TRBV7-7 and J is TRBJ2-2; 12 nucleotides line up with TRBD2. The CDR3 length is 15 residues. Germline loops: CDR1 SSHAT, CDR2 FNYEAQ (reference sequence). V shed 4 bases, J shed 4 bases, and the junction held 1 base outside the gene matches. In nucleotides, the CDR3 is TGTGCCAGCAGCTGGACTAGCGGGGTCACCGGGGAGCTGTTTTTT. Translated: CASSWTSGVTGELFF.

The chain carries TRBV3-1 and TRBJ2-5, with 12 bases fitting TRBD2. V was pared by 4 bases and J by 5 bases, with 8 bases of the junction left unmatched. The CDR3 consists of 16 residues. Germline V lookup: CDR1 LGHDT, CDR2 YNNKEL (reference sequence). CDR3 nucleotide sequence: TGTGCCAGCAGCCTGCTAGCGGGGGGGACAACGGAGACCCAGTACTTC. Translated: CASSLLAGGTTETQYF.

This clonotype has more than one count but fewer than ten. The CDR3 DNA sequence: TGCAGCGTTGACCTGCCCGGTGTCGGGGAGCTGTTTTTT. Translated: CSVDLPGVGELFF. This rearrangement joins TRBV29-1 to TRBJ2-2, with unresolved D. V was cut by 3 bases and J by 7 bases, with 12 bases left in between. The V gene's germline CDR1 is SQVTM and CDR2 ANQGSEA. The CDR3 extends over 13 amino acids.

The chain links TRBV7-2 to TRBJ2-3; D may be TRBD2 (5 bases). The CDR3 has 17 residues. Germline CDR1 and CDR2: SGHTA and FQGNSA. V was trimmed by 3 bases and J by 0 bases, leaving 16 bases between them. The CDR3 DNA follows: TGTGCCAGCAGCTTCCTCCCCCGGTTAGCGAGCACAGATACGCAGTATTTT. Amino acids: CASSFLPRLASTDTQYF.

This clonotype was found a few times. The chain recombines TRBV6-5 with TRBJ2-3, with TRBD1 matching 9 bases. V lost 0 bases to trimming and J lost 5 bases; unmatched junction nucleotides: 6. The CDR3 contains 16 residues. In germline, CDR1 is MNHEY, CDR2 SVGAGI. The CDR3 sequence: CASSYSWDRAKDTQYF. The CDR3 region has the DNA TGTGCCAGCAGTTACTCCTGGGACAGGGCCAAAGATACGCAGTATTTT.

Only a few counts were recorded for this clonotype. The rearrangement uses TRBV12-3 or TRBV12-4 and TRBJ1-1; D gene ambiguous. The CDR3 loop spans 12 amino acids. With 3 bases removed from V and 5 bases from J, the gap between germline ends came to 7 bases. CDR3 bases: TGTGCCAGCAGTTTCTCTGTAACTGAAGCTTTCTTT. Protein: CASSFSVTEAFF.

The chain recombines TRBV3-1 with TRBJ2-1; D might be TRBD2 (7 bases). The CDR3 is 13 residues long. In germline, CDR1 is LGHDT, CDR2 YNNKEL (reference sequence). The ends were cut back, 6 bases at V and 5 bases at J, with 11 bases in the middle. CDR3 residues: CASRRGPNNEQFF. CDR3 DNA sequence: TGTGCCAGCAGGCGGGGGCCTAACAATGAGCAGTTCTTC.

This clonotype was seen a few times. The chain links TRBV12-3 or TRBV12-4 to TRBJ2-7, with 7 bases that match TRBD1. CDR3 length equals 16 residues. Trimming removed 0 bases from V and 2 bases from J; junction bases left unmatched: 7. As DNA, the CDR3 is TGTGCCAGCAGTTTAGCGGGGACAGCAACCCCCTACGAGCAGTACTTC. Its translation: CASSLAGTATPYEQYF.

The chain carries TRBV5-1 and TRBJ1-3; the D is unclear. V was trimmed by 0 bases and J by 0 bases, leaving 7 bases between them. CDR1 is SGHRS and CDR2 is YFSETQ in the germline V gene. CDR3 length: 15 amino acids. Here the CDR3 reads CASSLGKSSGNTIYF. CDR3 nucleotides: TGCGCCAGCAGCTTGGGGAAGAGCTCTGGAAACACCATATATTTT.

This clonotype came up a few times. The chain employs TRBV5-6 and TRBJ1-1; a weak D match, TRBD1 (5 bases). The CDR3 is made up of 15 amino acids. Between the trimmed V and J ends, which lost 0 bases and 1 base, there was a span of 10 bases. Per the germline V gene, CDR1 is SGHDT and CDR2 is YYEEEE. CDR3 sequence: CASSLVGRRNTEAFF. The DNA of the CDR3 is TGTGCCAGCAGCTTGGTGGGACGACGGAACACTGAAGCTTTCTTT. The whole variable domain, remainder taken from reference TRBV5-6 and TRBJ1-1, is DAGVTQSPTHLIKTRGQQVTLRCSPKSGHDTVSWYQQALGQGPQFIFQYYEEEERQRGNFPDRFSGHQFPNYSSELNVNALLLGDSALYLCASSLVGRRNTEAFFGQGTRLTVV.

CDR3 coding DNA: TGCGCCAGCCAGGGGCTTGCGGGGGAAGATACGCAGTATTTT. Protein sequence: CASQGLAGEDTQYF. The J gene is TRBJ2-3, the V gene TRBV5-1, with a tentative D call TRBD2 (7 bases). The CDR3 runs to 14 residues. CDR1 is SGHRS, CDR2 YFSETQ, per germline. V gave up 7 bases and J gave up 5 bases, with 17 bases separating them.

This rearrangement joins TRBV24-1 to TRBJ2-2, with D possibly matching TRBD1 (6 bases). V lost 7 bases and J 6 bases, leaving 14 bases between the germline ends. The CDR3 is 14 residues long. The V gene's germline CDR1 is KGHDR and CDR2 SFDVKD. The CDR3 region is CATSLQGFAGELFF. CDR3 in DNA: TGTGCCACCAGCCTACAGGGTTTCGCCGGGGAGCTGTTTTTT.

On this clonotype: A much bigger clone sits one base away, suggesting this may be a read error. The V gene is TRBV11-1, the J gene TRBJ1-4; 7 nucleotides agree with TRBD1. This CDR3 region has 14 residues. Looked up from germline, CDR1 is SGHAT and CDR2 is FQDESV (reference sequence). The trim removed 5 bases at V and 5 bases at J, leaving 5 bases unmatched. CDR3 region: CASSNKQGNEKLFF. The CDR3 DNA follows: TGTGCCAGCAGCAACAAACAGGGGAATGAAAAACTGTTTTTT.

This clonotype was found a few times. The rearrangement links TRBV27 to TRBJ2-1; 8 bases line up with TRBD2. The CDR3 length is 16 residues. The germline gives CDR1 MNHEY, CDR2 SMNVEV (reference sequence). J was trimmed by 4 bases and V by 3 bases; bases with no gene match: 8. The CDR3 protein is CASSFTGGAGYNEQFF. DNA of the CDR3: TGTGCCAGCAGTTTCACCGGGGGGGCGGGATACAATGAGCAGTTCTTC.

This chain connects TRBV5-1 to TRBJ1-1; 10 bases align to TRBD1. Germline V gene sequence: CDR1 SGHRS, CDR2 YFSETQ. Losses at the gene ends were 5 bases for V and 0 bases for J; bases not matched to a gene: 13. This CDR3 spans 18 amino acids. CDR3 in DNA: TGCGCCAGCAGTTTTGGGCATATGGGACAGGGGTTGAACACTGAAGCTTTCTTT. This translates into CASSFGHMGQGLNTEAFF.

This clonotype was observed a few times. V is TRBV12-3 or TRBV12-4 and J is TRBJ1-1; D uncertain. CDR3 size: 16 residues. V was pared by 2 bases and J by 4 bases, with 17 bases between. The CDR3 protein is CASSLLEVFLGTEAFF. The CDR3 DNA sequence: TGTGCCAGCAGTTTATTGGAGGTGTTTTTGGGCACTGAAGCTTTCTTT.

The chain carries TRBV10-2 and TRBJ1-2; tentatively, D is TRBD1 (6 bases). The V end was cut by 4 bases, the J end by 2 bases, with 14 bases between. This CDR3 comprises 15 residues. CDR1 is WSHSY and CDR2 is SAAADI in the germline V gene. CDR3 residues: CASSAQGVLNYGYTF. The CDR3 DNA reads TGCGCCAGCAGTGCACAGGGTGTTCTGAACTATGGCTACACCTTC.

The sample holds a few counts of this clonotype. The chain has TRBV30 and TRBJ2-1, with 8 bases identical to TRBD2. CDR3 length: 16 residues. V dropped 0 bases and J dropped 5; count of bases not matched to a gene: 9. Germline V CDR1 and CDR2: GTSNPN, SVGIG (reference sequence). The CDR3 sequence: CAWSVSILAGDNEQFF. CDR3 bases: TGTGCCTGGAGTGTATCGATCCTAGCGGGCGACAATGAGCAGTTCTTC.

The CDR3 protein is CASSVHRSAYSNQPQHF. CDR3 DNA: TGTGCCAGTAGTGTCCACAGGAGCGCGTATAGCAATCAGCCCCAGCATTTT. This chain links TRBV19 with TRBJ1-5, with D possibly TRBD1 on 5 matching bases. Germline V gene lookup returns CDR1 LNHDA and CDR2 SQIVND (reference sequence). The CDR3 totals 17 residues. Trimming pared 5 bases from V and 0 bases from J, leaving 17 bases between.

The chain carries TRBV9 and TRBJ2-2, with a tentative D call TRBD2 (5 bases). V was pared by 6 bases and J by 2 bases, with 8 bases between. Germline V lookup: CDR1 SGDLS, CDR2 YYNGEE. There are 13 residues in the CDR3. CDR3 amino acids: CASNGVNTGELFF. CDR3 coding DNA: TGTGCCAGCAACGGGGTCAACACCGGGGAGCTGTTTTTT. Filled out from reference TRBV9 and TRBJ2-2, the complete variable domain reads DSGVTQTPKHLITATGQRVTLRCSPRSGDLSVYWYQQSLDQGLQFLIQYYNGEERAKGNILERFSAQQFPDLHSELNLSSLELGDSALYFCASNGVNTGELFFGEGSRLTVL.

This clonotype came up a few times. The rearrangement joins TRBV20-1 to TRBJ1-2; D remains ambiguous. V was trimmed by 1 base and J by 7 bases, leaving 7 bases between them. There are 11 residues in the CDR3. Per germline, CDR1 DFQATT and CDR2 SNEGSKA (reference sequence). The CDR3 spells CSARVGRGYTF. DNA of the CDR3: TGCAGTGCTAGAGTAGGCCGTGGCTACACCTTC.

This chain connects TRBV7-8 to TRBJ2-7; D is uncertain. This CDR3 is built from 13 residues. Trimming took off 2 bases at V and 2 bases at J, with 7 bases between the two ends. Germline assignment: CDR1 SGHVS and CDR2 FQNEAQ. The CDR3 region is CASSLFIAYEQYF. CDR3 nucleotide sequence: TGTGCCAGCAGCTTATTTATCGCCTACGAGCAGTACTTC. The full variable domain, its missing parts supplied by reference TRBV7-8 and TRBJ2-7, is GAGVSQSPRYKVAKRGQDVALRCDPISGHVSLFWYQQALGQGPEFLTYFQNEAQLDKSGLPSDRFFAERPEGSVSTLKIQRTQQEDSAVYLCASSLFIAYEQYFGPGTRLTVT.

The chain recombines TRBV11-2 with TRBJ2-2; D uncertain. The germline V gene has CDR1 SGHAT and CDR2 FQNNGV. This CDR3 has 14 residues. CDR3 sequence (DNA): TGTCTCGGCAGCGATCTGGGAATCGACGGGGAGCTGTTTTTT. This translates into CLGSDLGIDGELFF.

V is TRBV7-3 and J is TRBJ2-1; 16 bases fit TRBD2. This CDR3 is built from 17 residues. Germline assignment: CDR1 SGHTA and CDR2 FQGTGA. V shed 4 bases and J 8 bases; nucleotides not matched to a gene: 8. CDR3 DNA sequence: TGTGCCAGCAGCTCCCCAGAGGGACTAGCGGGGGGGGATGAGCAGTTCTTC. This sequence encodes CASSSPEGLAGGDEQFF.

This clonotype was seen a single time. CDR3 sequence reads: CASSYGAGGRTDTQYF. The CDR3 DNA follows: TGTGCCAGCAGTTACGGCGCGGGGGGGCGCACAGATACGCAGTATTTT. This chain connects TRBV6-5 to TRBJ2-3, with 9 nucleotides matching TRBD2. V trimming: 2 bases; J trimming: 1 base; junction bases outside the gene matches: 4. Germline CDR1 MNHEY, CDR2 SVGAGI. The CDR3 length is 16 residues.

The chain links TRBV20-1 to TRBJ1-4, with 8 bases aligning to TRBD1. CDR1 DFQATT and CDR2 SNEGSKA come from the germline V gene (reference sequence). The CDR3 has 20 amino acids. V was pared by 3 bases and J by 0 bases, with 18 bases of the junction left unmatched. The DNA of the CDR3 is TGCAGTGCTAGTGACAGGGGCCCCTCGGTTATGGCCGCAACTAATGAAAAACTGTTTTTT. This translates into CSASDRGPSVMAATNEKLFF.

In its sample, this clonotype was seen a few times. The chain combines TRBV4-1 with TRBJ2-7, with a weak D call TRBD2 (5 bases). V was clipped by 1 base and J by 2 bases, with 21 bases between them. This CDR3 has 18 amino acids. The germline V gene has CDR1 MGHRA and CDR2 YSYEKL. Here the CDR3 DNA reads TGCGCCAGCAGCCAAGTTAATAGCGTCAGGCTGGCCCCCTACGAGCAGTACTTC. Protein product: CASSQVNSVRLAPYEQYF.

The chain is built from TRBV6-2 or TRBV6-3 and TRBJ2-3, with D uncertain. The CDR3 is 15 amino acids. Germline V gives CDR1 MNHEY, CDR2 SVGEGT. The V gene lost 0 bases and the J gene lost 6 bases, with 13 bases spanning the gap. CDR3 residues: CASSYSGGAIDTQYF. The CDR3, as DNA: TGTGCCAGCAGTTACTCTGGCGGAGCAATTGATACGCAGTATTTT.